This T cell receptor (beta chain) stems from a study of response to subunit inactivated influenza vaccine. Study findings and constraints: Every seasonal influenza vaccination brings in few new T cells, the authors suggested.

This clonotype was seen a handful of times. Antigen: not known. CDR3 length equals 16 residues. Per germline, CDR1 DFQATT and CDR2 SNEGSKA (reference sequence). The ends lost 5 bases at V and 0 bases at J; junction bases unmatched: 9. From the RT-PCR reads, TCRdb called clonotypes with MiXCR, one entry per CDR3 protein. The repertoire consists of under 500,000 distinct CDR3 sequences, with approximately 11% occurring once and the leading ten covering over 9.5%. The sample in question was PBMCs from blood, obtained 40 to 50 days after vaccination. The receptor's source is a man aged 45-65 years who received an inactivated influenza vaccine. The chain employs TRBV20-1 and TRBJ1-5; 8 bases fit TRBD1. The CDR3 protein is CSAQSIDRGSNQPQHF. The CDR3 nucleotides are TGCAGTGCTCAGAGCATTGACAGGGGTAGCAATCAGCCCCAGCATTTT.